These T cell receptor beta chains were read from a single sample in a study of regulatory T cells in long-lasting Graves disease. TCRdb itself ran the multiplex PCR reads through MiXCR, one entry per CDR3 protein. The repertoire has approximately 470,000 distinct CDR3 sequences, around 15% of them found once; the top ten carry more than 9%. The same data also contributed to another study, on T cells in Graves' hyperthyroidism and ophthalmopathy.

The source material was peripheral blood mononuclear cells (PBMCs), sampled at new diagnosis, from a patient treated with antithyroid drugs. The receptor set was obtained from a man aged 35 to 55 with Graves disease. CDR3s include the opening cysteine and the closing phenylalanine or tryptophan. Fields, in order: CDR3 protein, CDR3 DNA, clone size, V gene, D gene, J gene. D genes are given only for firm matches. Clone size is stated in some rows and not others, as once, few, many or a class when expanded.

CDR3aa: CASGREPLNEQFF; CDR3nt: TGTGCCAGCGGGAGGGAGCCGCTCAATGAGCAGTTCTTC; abundance: NA; v_gene: TRBV2; d_gene: TRBD2; j_gene: TRBJ2-1
CDR3aa: CASSQAGTGPGKTIYF; CDR3nt: TGTGCCAGCAGCCAAGCCGGGACAGGTCCGGGAAAAACCATATATTTT; abundance: NA; v_gene: TRBV11-2; d_gene: TRBD1; j_gene: TRBJ1-3
CDR3aa: CASRAELYYGYTF; CDR3nt: TGTGCCAGCAGGGCGGAACTTTACTATGGCTACACCTTC; abundance: many; v_gene: TRBV28; d_gene: NA; j_gene: TRBJ1-2
CDR3aa: CSYGGGNSPLHF; CDR3nt: TGCAGTTATGGAGGGGGCAATTCACCCCTCCACTTT; abundance: few; v_gene: TRBV20-1; d_gene: TRBD1; j_gene: TRBJ1-6
CDR3aa: CSARDRLMGNQPQHF; CDR3nt: TGCAGTGCTAGAGATCGGTTGATGGGAAATCAGCCCCAGCATTTT; abundance: many; v_gene: TRBV20-1; d_gene: NA; j_gene: TRBJ1-5
CDR3aa: CAWSWGQTNTEAFF; CDR3nt: TGTGCCTGGAGTTGGGGACAGACGAACACTGAAGCTTTCTTT; abundance: many; v_gene: TRBV30; d_gene: TRBD1; j_gene: TRBJ1-1
CDR3aa: CASSQRIVLAGPYEQYF; CDR3nt: TGTGCCAGCAGCCAACGGATTGTCCTAGCAGGACCCTACGAGCAGTACTTC; abundance: many; v_gene: TRBV5-6; d_gene: NA; j_gene: TRBJ2-7
CDR3aa: CAISETQGSYEQYF; CDR3nt: TGTGCCATCAGTGAAACACAGGGATCCTACGAGCAGTACTTC; abundance: NA; v_gene: TRBV10-3; d_gene: NA; j_gene: TRBJ2-7
CDR3aa: CASSPSSGATTDTQYF; CDR3nt: TGTGCCAGCAGCCCAAGCAGCGGGGCGACGACAGATACGCAGTATTTT; abundance: many; v_gene: TRBV7-8; d_gene: TRBD2; j_gene: TRBJ2-3
CDR3aa: CSARDQPRLASYEQYF; CDR3nt: TGCAGTGCTAGAGATCAACCCAGACTAGCGTCCTACGAGCAGTACTTC; abundance: many; v_gene: TRBV20-1; d_gene: TRBD2; j_gene: TRBJ2-7
CDR3aa: CASTLKSGGELFF; CDR3nt: TGTGCCAGTACCCTAAAAAGTGGCGGGGAGCTGTTTTTT; abundance: once; v_gene: TRBV19; d_gene: NA; j_gene: TRBJ2-2
CDR3aa: CSVEIFQGNEQYF; CDR3nt: TGCAGCGTTGAAATCTTCCAGGGAAACGAGCAGTACTTC; abundance: many; v_gene: TRBV29-1; d_gene: NA; j_gene: TRBJ2-7
CDR3aa: CASSQDEGTSGSRSTGELFF; CDR3nt: TGTGCCAGCAGCCAAGATGAGGGGACTAGCGGGAGTAGGAGCACCGGGGAGCTGTTTTTT; abundance: few; v_gene: TRBV3-1; d_gene: TRBD2; j_gene: TRBJ2-2
CDR3aa: CASRSRYYGTGHYGYTF; CDR3nt: TGTGCCAGTCGTTCCCGCTACTACGGGACAGGCCACTATGGCTACACCTTC; abundance: once; v_gene: TRBV5-4; d_gene: TRBD1; j_gene: TRBJ1-2
CDR3aa: CASRSQGFGYTF; CDR3nt: TGTGCCAGCAGATCACAGGGGTTTGGCTACACCTTC; abundance: NA; v_gene: TRBV5-6; d_gene: TRBD1; j_gene: TRBJ1-2
CDR3aa: CASSEARGGYGYTF; CDR3nt: TGTGCCAGCAGTGAAGCGCGGGGAGGCTATGGCTACACCTTC; abundance: many; v_gene: TRBV6-1; d_gene: NA; j_gene: TRBJ1-2
CDR3aa: CASSLWTNTEAFF; CDR3nt: TGTGCCAGCAGTTTATGGACGAACACTGAAGCTTTCTTT; abundance: NA; v_gene: TRBV27; d_gene: NA; j_gene: TRBJ1-1
CDR3aa: CASSRTESYGYTF; CDR3nt: TGTGCCAGCAGCAGGACGGAATCCTATGGCTACACCTTC; abundance: many; v_gene: TRBV19; d_gene: NA; j_gene: TRBJ1-2
CDR3aa: CSARSPLYGYTF; CDR3nt: TGCAGTGCTAGATCACCCCTCTATGGCTACACCTTC; abundance: few; v_gene: TRBV20-1; d_gene: NA; j_gene: TRBJ1-2
CDR3aa: CASSMLGSPQPQHF; CDR3nt: TGTGCCAGTAGTATGCTGGGCAGCCCTCAGCCCCAGCATTTT; abundance: NA; v_gene: TRBV19; d_gene: NA; j_gene: TRBJ1-5
CDR3aa: CASSSTGPQETQYF; CDR3nt: TGCGCCAGCAGCTCTACAGGACCCCAAGAGACCCAGTACTTC; abundance: many; v_gene: TRBV5-1; d_gene: NA; j_gene: TRBJ2-5
CDR3aa: CASSLSRDNNEQFF; CDR3nt: TGTGCCAGCAGCTTAAGCCGGGACAACAATGAGCAGTTCTTC; abundance: many; v_gene: TRBV7-3; d_gene: NA; j_gene: TRBJ2-1
CDR3aa: CASSLRQGAEETQYF; CDR3nt: TGTGCCAGCAGTCTCAGACAGGGGGCTGAAGAGACCCAGTACTTC; abundance: many; v_gene: TRBV11-3; d_gene: TRBD1; j_gene: TRBJ2-5
CDR3aa: CASSEGGPRGQYF; CDR3nt: TGTGCCAGCAGTGAAGGGGGCCCGAGGGGCCAGTACTTC; abundance: many; v_gene: TRBV6-2/TRBV6-3; d_gene: TRBD1; j_gene: TRBJ2-5
CDR3aa: CASTTTTGEIADNEQFF; CDR3nt: TGTGCCAGCACCACCACCACAGGGGAAATAGCGGACAATGAGCAGTTCTTC; abundance: many; v_gene: TRBV28; d_gene: NA; j_gene: TRBJ2-1
CDR3aa: CSARRGTGGWGRRNTQYF; CDR3nt: TGCAGTGCTAGACGTGGGACAGGGGGCTGGGGTAGGAGAAATACGCAGTATTTT; abundance: few; v_gene: TRBV20-1; d_gene: TRBD1; j_gene: TRBJ2-3
CDR3aa: CASSLVNIKLFF; CDR3nt: TGTGCCAGCAGTTTAGTTAACATAAAACTGTTTTTT; abundance: NA; v_gene: TRBV12-3/TRBV12-4; d_gene: NA; j_gene: TRBJ1-4
CDR3aa: CATSEGRGGNQPQHF; CDR3nt: TGTGCCACCAGTGAAGGACGGGGGGGCAATCAGCCCCAGCATTTT; abundance: NA; v_gene: TRBV24-1; d_gene: NA; j_gene: TRBJ1-5
CDR3aa: CASSPVTGSNEQFF; CDR3nt: TGCGCCAGCAGTCCCGTGACAGGGTCGAATGAGCAGTTCTTC; abundance: many; v_gene: TRBV5-1; d_gene: TRBD1; j_gene: TRBJ2-1
CDR3aa: CSARRQVLNEKLFF; CDR3nt: TGCAGTGCTAGGCGACAGGTGCTTAATGAAAAACTGTTTTTT; abundance: many; v_gene: TRBV20-1; d_gene: NA; j_gene: TRBJ1-4
CDR3aa: CATSRAGSSGSSYNEQFF; CDR3nt: TGTGCCACCAGCAGAGCGGGGTCGAGCGGGAGCTCCTACAATGAGCAGTTCTTC; abundance: many; v_gene: TRBV15; d_gene: TRBD2; j_gene: TRBJ2-1
CDR3aa: CASSRTKTGELFF; CDR3nt: TGCGCCAGCAGTCGGACGAAGACCGGGGAGCTGTTTTTT; abundance: few; v_gene: TRBV10-1; d_gene: NA; j_gene: TRBJ2-2
CDR3aa: CASGPNSPLHF; CDR3nt: TGCGCCAGCGGACCGAATTCACCCCTCCACTTT; abundance: NA; v_gene: TRBV5-1; d_gene: NA; j_gene: TRBJ1-6
CDR3aa: CSAETGGSSYEQYF; CDR3nt: TGCAGTGCCGAGACAGGGGGAAGCTCCTACGAGCAGTACTTC; abundance: many; v_gene: TRBV20-1; d_gene: TRBD1; j_gene: TRBJ2-7
CDR3aa: CASSFGLAGGLGRDTQYF; CDR3nt: TGTGCCAGCAGTTTTGGCCTAGCGGGAGGCCTGGGTCGAGATACGCAGTATTTT; abundance: NA; v_gene: TRBV28; d_gene: TRBD2; j_gene: TRBJ2-3
CDR3aa: CASSTRNEQFF; CDR3nt: TGTGCCAGTTCTACTAGAAATGAGCAGTTCTTC; abundance: many; v_gene: TRBV28; d_gene: NA; j_gene: TRBJ2-1
CDR3aa: CASSLDNRWGTEAFF; CDR3nt: TGTGCCAGCAGCTTAGATAACAGGTGGGGCACTGAAGCTTTCTTT; abundance: many; v_gene: TRBV11-2; d_gene: NA; j_gene: TRBJ1-1
CDR3aa: CASSPGRGTDTQYF; CDR3nt: TGTGCCAGCAGCCCCGGGAGGGGGACAGATACGCAGTATTTT; abundance: many; v_gene: TRBV3-1; d_gene: TRBD2; j_gene: TRBJ2-3
CDR3aa: CASSLVRSSYEQYF; CDR3nt: TGTGCCAGCAGTTTGGTCAGGAGCTCCTACGAGCAGTACTTC; abundance: many; v_gene: TRBV12-3/TRBV12-4; d_gene: NA; j_gene: TRBJ2-7
CDR3aa: CASSLGQGGGQETQYF; CDR3nt: TGTGCCAGCAGCTTAGGACAGGGAGGGGGGCAAGAGACCCAGTACTTC; abundance: NA; v_gene: TRBV7-2; d_gene: NA; j_gene: TRBJ2-5
CDR3aa: CASSYSIPGNYEQYF; CDR3nt: TGTGCCAGCAGTTACTCGATTCCGGGAAACTACGAGCAGTACTTC; abundance: few; v_gene: TRBV6-2/TRBV6-3; d_gene: NA; j_gene: TRBJ2-7
CDR3aa: CASSLDPRRETQYF; CDR3nt: TGCGCCAGCAGCTTGGACCCCCGCAGGGAGACCCAGTACTTC; abundance: few; v_gene: TRBV5-1; d_gene: NA; j_gene: TRBJ2-5
CDR3aa: CATVATGESGSTEAFF; CDR3nt: TGTGCCACCGTCGCGACCGGAGAAAGTGGGAGCACTGAAGCTTTCTTT; abundance: many; v_gene: TRBV6-1; d_gene: NA; j_gene: TRBJ1-1
CDR3aa: CASSQVAGVWNEQFF; CDR3nt: TGCGCCAGCAGCCAGGTAGCGGGAGTTTGGAATGAGCAGTTCTTC; abundance: many; v_gene: TRBV4-1; d_gene: TRBD2; j_gene: TRBJ2-1
CDR3aa: CASSMEGPKSSETQYF; CDR3nt: TGTGCCAGTAGTATGGAGGGGCCTAAATCATCGGAGACCCAGTACTTC; abundance: NA; v_gene: TRBV19; d_gene: NA; j_gene: TRBJ2-5
CDR3aa: CASSLDRGDRNQPQHF; CDR3nt: TGTGCCAGCAGTTTGGACAGGGGGGATCGCAATCAGCCCCAGCATTTT; abundance: NA; v_gene: TRBV28; d_gene: TRBD1; j_gene: TRBJ1-5
CDR3aa: CASSYGAVEYYGYTF; CDR3nt: TGTGCCAGCAGTTACGGGGCGGTGGAATACTATGGCTACACCTTC; abundance: many; v_gene: TRBV6-5; d_gene: NA; j_gene: TRBJ1-2
CDR3aa: CASGLPTGWKGGELFF; CDR3nt: TGTGCTAGTGGTTTGCCGACAGGGTGGAAGGGCGGGGAGCTGTTTTTT; abundance: NA; v_gene: TRBV12-5; d_gene: TRBD1; j_gene: TRBJ2-2
CDR3aa: CSASAPEGSTDTQYF; CDR3nt: TGCAGTGCTAGCGCCCCGGAGGGTAGCACAGATACGCAGTATTTT; abundance: many; v_gene: TRBV20-1; d_gene: NA; j_gene: TRBJ2-3
CDR3aa: CASRDRSSYEQYF; CDR3nt: TGTGCCAGCAGGGACAGAAGCTCCTACGAGCAGTACTTC; abundance: many; v_gene: TRBV2; d_gene: NA; j_gene: TRBJ2-7
CDR3aa: CASSQAPTQETQYF; CDR3nt: TGTGCCAGCAGCCAGGCCCCTACCCAAGAGACCCAGTACTTC; abundance: NA; v_gene: TRBV4-2; d_gene: NA; j_gene: TRBJ2-5
CDR3aa: CASTPRGSNTEAFF; CDR3nt: TGTGCCAGCACCCCCAGGGGATCGAACACTGAAGCTTTCTTT; abundance: NA; v_gene: TRBV12-3/TRBV12-4; d_gene: NA; j_gene: TRBJ1-1
CDR3aa: CASTNLPYGYTF; CDR3nt: TGCGCCAGCACAAATCTCCCCTATGGCTACACCTTC; abundance: NA; v_gene: TRBV5-1; d_gene: NA; j_gene: TRBJ1-2
CDR3aa: CASSIRTGPRQPQHF; CDR3nt: TGTGCCAGCAGTATCAGGACAGGTCCAAGGCAGCCCCAGCATTTT; abundance: few; v_gene: TRBV27; d_gene: TRBD1; j_gene: TRBJ1-5
CDR3aa: CASRLRDARSNQPQHF; CDR3nt: TGTGCCAGCAGGCTCCGGGACGCGCGGAGCAATCAGCCCCAGCATTTT; abundance: many; v_gene: TRBV28; d_gene: NA; j_gene: TRBJ1-5
CDR3aa: CASSLASGQIISYEQYF; CDR3nt: TGCGCCAGCAGCTTGGCGTCGGGACAAATAATCTCCTACGAGCAGTACTTC; abundance: NA; v_gene: TRBV5-1; d_gene: NA; j_gene: TRBJ2-7